The rows below give T cell receptor beta chains drawn from one sample of a study of response to subunit inactivated influenza vaccine. TCRdb passed the RT-PCR reads through MiXCR, listing each CDR3 protein once. The data contain roughly 760,000 distinct CDR3 sequences, approximately 22% of them seen just once; the ten biggest clones take up roughly 10%. Specimen: PBMCs from blood, collected roughly 5 days after vaccination. These receptors all stem from a man aged 50 to 60 who received an inactivated influenza vaccine. The CDR3 runs from the conserved cysteine through the conserved F or W. A D gene is named only where the DNA matches it firmly. Only some rows state a clone size, as once, few, many or a class for expanded clones.

J gene | V gene | clone size | D gene | CDR3 protein | CDR3 DNA
TRBJ1-5 | TRBV10-2 | NA | NA | CASSDGTKPQHF | TGCGCCAGCAGTGACGGCACGAAGCCCCAGCATTTT
TRBJ2-1 | TRBV20-1 | few | TRBD1 | CGGDRGLSEQFF | TGCGGGGGGGACAGGGGGCTTAGTGAGCAGTTCTTC
TRBJ2-1 | TRBV5-1 | NA | NA | CASTPGLASYNEQFF | TGCGCCAGCACTCCGGGACTCGCCTCCTACAATGAGCAGTTCTTC
TRBJ1-5 | TRBV28 | NA | NA | CASSLTSGGQPQHF | TGTGCCAGCAGTCTAACGTCCGGAGGGCAGCCCCAGCATTTT
TRBJ1-4 | TRBV12-3/TRBV12-4 | many | NA | CASSTKSGEKLFF | TGTGCCAGCAGTACCAAGTCAGGTGAAAAACTGTTTTTT
TRBJ1-5 | TRBV7-2 | NA | NA | CASSLGTYGNQPQHF | TGTGCCAGCAGCTTAGGGACGTACGGCAATCAGCCCCAGCATTTT
TRBJ2-7 | TRBV24-1 | NA | TRBD1 | CATSDRDRGDEQYF | TGTGCCACCAGTGATCGGGACAGGGGCGACGAGCAGTACTTC
TRBJ2-2 | TRBV15 | NA | NA | CATSGHGELFF | TGTGCCACCAGCGGGCACGGGGAGCTGTTTTTT
TRBJ2-1 | TRBV7-9 | few | NA | CASSPLLRDDKYNEQFF | TGTGCCAGCAGCCCGCTACTTAGGGACGACAAATACAATGAGCAGTTCTTC
TRBJ2-3 | TRBV5-1 | few | NA | CASSHTWPGQPSTDTQYF | TGCGCCAGCAGCCATACGTGGCCGGGACAACCCTCCACAGATACGCAGTATTTT
TRBJ2-5 | TRBV3-1 | few | NA | CASSQVNRDQETQYF | TGTGCCAGCAGCCAAGTAAACAGAGACCAAGAGACCCAGTACTTC
TRBJ2-3 | TRBV27 | few | NA | CASSKTSDTLRSDTQYF | TGTGCCAGCAGTAAGACCTCGGACACCCTTAGATCGGATACGCAGTATTTT